Given below is one T cell receptor (beta chain) in context. Between the trimmed V and J ends, which lost 3 bases and 8 bases, there was a span of 11 bases. The CDR3 contains 13 residues. Germline CDR1 SEHNR, CDR2 FQNEAQ (reference sequence). Original processing notes: It was from reference gene primer amplification that nucleated cell counts were estimated. The assay was immunoSEQ multiplex PCR, and TCRdb's table has in-frame clones only and misses some. That table furnishes V, J and clone size, whereas the DNA furnished D and trimming. The sample has 100,000 or so clones, roughly 85% seen once. This record belongs to a study of blood T cell repertoires in COVID-19. As for the study in general: Italy, Spain and the United States were the sources of the convalescent and acute COVID-19 samples. Nucleic acid was either cDNA or gDNA, and it came from T cells, B-cell-depleted T cells, or PBMCs.

The sample was peripheral blood. The chain joins TRBV7-9 to TRBJ2-1; no clear D. The TCR sequence derives from a man in his fifties or sixties with acute or convalescent COVID-19. For the CDR3, the DNA is TGTGCCAGCAGCTTCGGCGGTTCTGATGAGCAGTTCTTC. Translated, it gives CASSFGGSDEQFF.